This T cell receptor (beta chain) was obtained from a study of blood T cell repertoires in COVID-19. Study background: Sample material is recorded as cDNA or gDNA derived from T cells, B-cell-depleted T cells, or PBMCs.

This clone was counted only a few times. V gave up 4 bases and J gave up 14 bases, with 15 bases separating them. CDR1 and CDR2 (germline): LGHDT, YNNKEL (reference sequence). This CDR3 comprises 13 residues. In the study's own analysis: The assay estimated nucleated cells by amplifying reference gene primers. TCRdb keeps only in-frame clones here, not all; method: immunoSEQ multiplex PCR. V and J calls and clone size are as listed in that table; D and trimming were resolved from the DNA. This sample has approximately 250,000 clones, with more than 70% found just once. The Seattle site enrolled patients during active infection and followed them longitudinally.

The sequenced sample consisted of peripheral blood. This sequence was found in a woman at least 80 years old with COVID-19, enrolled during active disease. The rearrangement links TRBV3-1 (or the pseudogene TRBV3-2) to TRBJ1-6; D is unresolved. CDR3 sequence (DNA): TGTGCCAGCAGCCCCTACGAGGTAACTTCCCTCCACTTT. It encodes CASSPYEVTSLHF.